This paragraph reports one T cell receptor (beta chain). As yet, its antigen is unknown. Profiled with immunoSEQ multiplex PCR; TCRdb holds only in-frame clones, not every one. The sample contains 66,000 or so clones, roughly 87% of which appear only once. The sample is drawn from a study of T cell responses to AZD1222 COVID-19 vaccine. Overall study context: Analyses pooled second doses at about 4 or about 12 weeks. Study results and caveats: The donor cohort was predominantly white British with a female majority, and clonal diversity may have been underestimated. Repertoires were sampled only after the peak T cell response.

The TCR comes from an adult in good health. The source was peripheral blood, collected on day 0 of AZD1222 vaccination.

Here the CDR3 reads CASSLSNYGYTF. DNA of the CDR3: TGTGCCAGCAGTTTATCTAACTATGGCTACACCTTC. The V gene is TRBV6-2 or TRBV6-3, the J gene TRBJ1-2; no definite D call. Trimming removed 4 bases at V and 0 bases at J, with 3 bases between. This CDR3 comprises 12 residues. CDR1 and CDR2 from the germline V gene are MNHEY and SVGEGT.